This T cell receptor beta chain was profiled in a study of Ad26.COV2.S vaccination and SARS-CoV-2 variants. Broader study findings: There was a possibility that the TCR breadth and depth analyses underestimated total T cell responses.

The sample's treatment: about 20 received Ad26.COV2.S at low or high dose, single or two shots; 5 received placebo; per-sample allocation not given. Specimens were obtained on day 63 following the first vaccine or placebo injection. Trimming removed 1 base from V and 5 bases from J, with 12 bases in between. This CDR3 has 14 amino acids. Germline assignment: CDR1 MGHRA and CDR2 YSYEKL. TCRdb's table, derived via immunoSEQ multiplex PCR, lists solely in-frame clones and lacks some. The data contain fewer than 400,000 clones, 85% of them singletons. Notes on this clone: The target antigen is unknown.

The input for sequencing was peripheral blood, taken in a trial of Ad26.COV2.S vaccine versus placebo. The TCR originated in a person between 18 and 60 years old who received the Ad26.COV2.S COVID-19 vaccine or a placebo. V and J are TRBV4-1 and TRBJ2-7, with D unresolved. This CDR3 is CASSQAAVGHEQYF. CDR3 in DNA: TGCGCCAGCAGCCAAGCCGCGGTGGGCCACGAGCAGTACTTC.